Included here is one T cell receptor beta chain sequence, with context. No antigen is known for it. Profiled with immunoSEQ multiplex PCR; TCRdb holds only in-frame clones, not every one. The sample holds about 130,000 clones; over 75% are singletons and the top ten take about 10%. The sample belongs to a study of T cell responses to AZD1222 COVID-19 vaccine. General study results and limits: The number of AZD1222 recipients seropositive at baseline was only five to seven. Donors were mostly white British, more females; clonal diversity possibly underestimated. Two AZD1222 administrations were followed by greater Spike-specific TCR breadth and depth.

This clonotype was sampled from an adult in good health. Sequenced material: peripheral blood, taken on day 0 of AZD1222 vaccination.

The CDR3 nucleotides are TGTGCCAGCAGCTTACCACCGGGACAGCGTAATGAAAAACTGTTTTTT. Translated: CASSLPPGQRNEKLFF. The J gene is TRBJ1-4, the V gene TRBV7-9, with TRBD1 matching over 7 bases. The length of the CDR3 is 16 residues. The junction had 7 bases not matched to a gene; V was cut back by 2 bases and J by 4 bases. Germline CDR1 reads SEHNR; CDR2 reads FQNEAQ (reference sequence).